This T cell receptor beta chain was identified in a study of blood T cell repertoires in COVID-19. Study in general: Samples taken during acute and convalescent COVID-19 were collected in the United States, Italy and Spain.

In the original analysis: From reference gene primer amplification, estimates of nucleated cell counts were derived. Profiling relied on immunoSEQ multiplex PCR, and the TCRdb table lists in-frame clones only, not all of them. D and trimming were read from the DNA, whereas the V and J calls and clone size are those reported in that table. Among 120,000 or so clones listed, over 70% were seen once. Germline CDR1 SEHNR, CDR2 FQNEAQ (reference sequence). This CDR3 comprises 14 residues. The J segment lost 3 bases and the V segment lost 3 bases, leaving 4 bases of the junction unmatched. The chain links TRBV7-9 to TRBJ1-2, with 7 nucleotides matching TRBD1. The sequence was collected from an elderly man with active or convalescent COVID-19. The sample comprised peripheral blood. The CDR3 here is CASSFEGADYGYTF. The CDR3 DNA follows: TGTGCCAGCAGCTTTGAGGGGGCGGACTATGGCTACACCTTC.